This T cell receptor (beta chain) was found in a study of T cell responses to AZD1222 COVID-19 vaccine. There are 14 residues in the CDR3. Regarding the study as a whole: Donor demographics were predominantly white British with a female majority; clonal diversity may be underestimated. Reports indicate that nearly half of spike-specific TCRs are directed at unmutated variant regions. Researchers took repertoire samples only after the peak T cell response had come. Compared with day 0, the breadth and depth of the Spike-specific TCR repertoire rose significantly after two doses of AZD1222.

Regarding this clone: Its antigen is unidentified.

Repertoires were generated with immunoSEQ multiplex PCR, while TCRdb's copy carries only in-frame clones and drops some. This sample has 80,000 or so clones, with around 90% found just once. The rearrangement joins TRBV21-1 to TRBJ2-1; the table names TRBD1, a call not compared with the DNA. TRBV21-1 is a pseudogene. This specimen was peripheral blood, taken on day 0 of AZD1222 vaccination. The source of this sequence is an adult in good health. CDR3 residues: CASTTGGSYNEQFF. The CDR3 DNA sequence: TGTGCCAGCACCACAGGGGGCTCCTACAATGAGCAGTTCTTC.